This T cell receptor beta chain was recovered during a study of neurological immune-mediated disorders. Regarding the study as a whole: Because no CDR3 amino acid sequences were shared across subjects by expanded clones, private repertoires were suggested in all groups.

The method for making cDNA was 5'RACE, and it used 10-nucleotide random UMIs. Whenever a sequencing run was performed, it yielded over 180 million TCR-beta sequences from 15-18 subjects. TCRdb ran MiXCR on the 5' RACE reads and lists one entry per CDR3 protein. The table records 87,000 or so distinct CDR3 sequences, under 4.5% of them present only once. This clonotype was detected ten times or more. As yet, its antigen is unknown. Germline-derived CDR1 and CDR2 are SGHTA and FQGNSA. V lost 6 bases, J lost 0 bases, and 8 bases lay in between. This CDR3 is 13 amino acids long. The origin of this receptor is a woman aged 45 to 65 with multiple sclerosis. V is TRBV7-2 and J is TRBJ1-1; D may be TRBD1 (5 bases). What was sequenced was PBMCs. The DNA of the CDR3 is TGTGCCAGCAGTCTACAGGTGAACACTGAAGCTTTCTTT. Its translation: CASSLQVNTEAFF.